The following is a T cell receptor (beta chain) sequence with its context. What antigen it recognizes has not been identified. There are no base qualities to consult, and no much larger clone falls within one base. The CDR3 numbers 15 residues from cysteine through phenylalanine. CDR3 DNA only is kept here, 45 bases in frame from base 1. The V and J ends are trimmed by 2 bases and 4 bases, leaving 14 bases between them. CDR1 and CDR2, looked up from the germline V gene, are LGHNA and YSLEER. This specimen comes from a study of blood T cell repertoires in COVID-19 (TCRdb year 2020). Regarding the complete study: Samples covering the acute and convalescent phases of COVID-19 were provided by collaborators in the United States, Italy and Spain. The samples were drawn from two sources: the first 160 participants of the ongoing ImmuneRACE study, and 1,000 to 1,500 subjects contributed by 6 global collaborators. The repertoires were released in a freely available public database intended as a resource for research on the immune response to SARS-CoV-2. The prospective study material was composed of cDNA or gDNA derived from T cells, B-cell-depleted T cells, or PBMCs. Nearly every sample came with metadata listing a de-identified subject ID, COVID-19 status, age in years and sex. Where available, HLA class I and class II types were taken from metadata supplied by the sample provider and were not determined by assay-based typing. Subjects who had been exposed to COVID-19, were actively infected with it, or had recovered from it provided the deeply sampled blood TCRbeta repertoires that made up the dataset.

Collaborating institutions collected whole blood in K2EDTA tubes following their own protocols. Collaborator samples were shipped for TCRbeta analysis as frozen whole blood, isolated PBMCs, or DNA extracted from either sample type. Overall study outcomes, separate from this receptor: Clinical and demographic metadata were provided uncurated, with the amount varying by source and participant.

The immunoSEQ Assay, a bias-controlled multiplex PCR, was used to amplify TCRbeta CDR3 regions from genomic DNA. In the paper's pipeline: Within the assay, amplification of reference gene primers was used to estimate how many nucleated cells each sample contained. To quantify the absolute abundance of each unique TCRbeta CDR3 rearrangement, sequence reads were collapsed and filtered. For each sample, productive Simpson clonality was calculated by taking the square root of Simpson's diversity index across productive rearrangements. The source is immuneACCESS, and TCRdb retained only in-frame sequences with V and J called. Part of the clones is not carried over; for the studies checked, unresolved V genes explain less than half of this, and the remainder is unexplained. V, J and clone size reflect that table, while D and trimming were determined from the DNA. The sample table lists about 42,000 clones, about 82% of them with a count of one. The ten largest make up approximately 60% of the sample.

Sequencing was done on a sample of peripheral blood. The receptor's source is a man in his 70s with acute or convalescent COVID-19. The chain is made from TRBV4-3 and TRBJ2-5, with TRBD1 as a weak D call on 6 bases. The nucleotide sequence is TGCGCCAGCAGCCAACGAATAACAGGGTTAGAGACCCAGTACTTC. The encoded protein is CASSQRITGLETQYF.